Here is one T cell receptor beta chain with its context. What it recognizes is unknown. MiXCR, run by TCRdb on the multiplex PCR reads, gives a single entry per CDR3 protein. The repertoire holds around 130,000 distinct CDR3 sequences, with approximately 32% as singletons. The sample originates from a study of breast tumors, draining lymph nodes, adjacent tissues. Axillary draining lymph nodes of breast cancer patients supplied the node samples. Findings and limits, study-wide: Most tumor T cells seemingly derive from lymph node, then expand in tumor.

The CDR3 covers 15 residues. J lost 0 bases, V lost 3 bases, and 5 bases had no gene match. Per germline, CDR1 LNHDA and CDR2 SQIVND (reference sequence). The sample consisted of axillary lymph node tissue. The TCR was taken from a female donor with breast cancer. Some clones in this sample may be carry-over from other donors' samples. This rearrangement joins TRBV19 to TRBJ2-7; 7 bases fit TRBD2. The CDR3 nucleotides are TGTGCCAGTAGTATGGGGCGGGAGAGCTCCTACGAGCAGTACTTC. Protein sequence: CASSMGRESSYEQYF.